The T cell receptor (beta chain) described here comes from a study of breast tumors, draining lymph nodes, adjacent tissues. At least ten counts were recorded for this clonotype. Its antigen is not identified. A read error may explain this, as a much larger clone is one base away. Study-level results: Data only fit, rather than demonstrated, lymph node origin of most tumor T cells. Tumor repertoires ranked between lymph nodes and nontumor tissue in diversity, with V and J gene preferences. Luminal-like breast cancer showed significantly higher tumor–nontumor repertoire similarity than basal-like.

The V gene lost 8 bases and the J gene lost 5 bases, with 9 bases spanning the gap. The CDR3 is 11 residues long. Per the germline V gene, CDR1 is MNHNY and CDR2 is SVGAGI (reference sequence). TCRdb reprocessed the multiplex PCR reads with MiXCR, giving one entry per CDR3 protein. This repertoire shows over 60,000 distinct CDR3 sequences, approximately 54% found once; its top ten account for about 19%. The J gene is TRBJ1-2, the V gene TRBV6-6, with TRBD1 as a possible D gene (5 bases). The sample comprised breast tumor tissue. The TCR comes from a female donor with breast cancer. Some clones in this sample may be carry-over from other donors' samples. The CDR3 DNA reads TGTGCCAGCCAGCGGGGGTATGGCTACACCTTC. Translating it yields CASQRGYGYTF.